These T cell receptor beta chains were read from a single sample in a study of siplizumab effects on memory and regulatory T cells. Antigen specificity for these receptors is unknown. TCRdb's copy holds only in-frame clones and misses some; the assay was immunoSEQ multiplex PCR. This table holds about 10,000 clones, over 40% found once. Sequenced material: CFSE-low (dividing) CD8+ T cells sorted from an allogeneic mixed lymphocyte reaction. The receptors shown here come from a human donor in good health; the cells came from an allogeneic mixed lymphocyte reaction. Each CDR3 is given with its conserved first and last residue. The order of the fields is D gene, V gene, J gene, clone size, CDR3 protein, CDR3 DNA. D genes are given only for firm matches. Rows give clone size only sometimes, using once, few, many, or a class for an expanded clone.

>TRBD2|TRBV9|TRBJ2-1|few
CASSVSDRSSGDEQFF
TGTGCCAGCAGCGTAAGTGATAGGTCTAGCGGGGATGAGCAGTTCTTC
>.|TRBV5-6|TRBJ2-7|.
CASSLEYEQYF
TGTGCCAGCAGCTTGGAATACGAGCAGTACTTC
>TRBD1|TRBV12-5|TRBJ2-7|many
CASGLEGQLYEQYF
TGTGCTAGTGGTTTGGAGGGACAGCTCTACGAGCAGTACTTC
>.|TRBV27|TRBJ2-1|medium-sized
CASSFSGWDEQFF
TGTGCCAGCAGTTTTTCGGGTTGGGATGAGCAGTTCTTC
>.|TRBV27|TRBJ2-7|few
CASSLSAGAAEQYF
TGTGCCAGCAGTTTATCCGCTGGGGCAGCCGAGCAGTACTTC
>.|TRBV9|TRBJ2-2|.
CASSVARGQPNTGELFF
TGTGCCAGCAGCGTAGCAAGGGGACAACCGAACACCGGGGAGCTGTTTTTT
>.|TRBV7-2|TRBJ2-7|.
CASSLHSSYEQYF
TGTGCCAGCAGCCTACATAGCTCCTACGAGCAGTACTTC
>.|TRBV5-6|TRBJ2-3|.
CASSPSVTSTDTQYF
TGTGCCAGCAGCCCCAGTGTAACAAGCACAGATACGCAGTATTTT
>TRBD2|TRBV7-9|TRBJ2-7|.
CASSWLSGGGPNEQYF
TGTGCCAGCAGCTGGCTCAGTGGCGGGGGGCCGAACGAGCAGTACTTC
>TRBD2|TRBV19|TRBJ2-7|.
CASSIKGGYEQYF
TGTGCCAGTAGTATCAAGGGAGGGTACGAGCAGTACTTC
>.|TRBV5-4|TRBJ2-7|.
CASSFGVTYEQYF
TGTGCCAGCAGCTTCGGGGTAACCTACGAGCAGTACTTC
>TRBD1|TRBV14|TRBJ2-2|.
CASFGQGTGELFF
TGTGCCAGCTTCGGACAGGGGACCGGGGAGCTGTTTTTT
>.|TRBV7-9|TRBJ2-1|few
CASSSTLPLPPQRVGEQFF
TGTGCCAGCAGCTCCACCCTACCACTTCCACCCCAAAGGGTGGGAGAGCAGTTCTTC
>TRBD1|TRBV5-8|TRBJ2-7|.
CASSLGPQGAYEQYF
TGTGCCAGCAGCTTGGGGCCCCAGGGGGCCTACGAGCAGTACTTC
>TRBD2|TRBV7-2|TRBJ2-3|.
CATARGGGPRTDTQYF
TGTGCCACCGCCCGAGGCGGGGGACCTCGCACAGATACGCAGTATTTT
>TRBD2|TRBV6-6|TRBJ2-1|.
CASSPIAGDYNEQFF
TGTGCCAGCAGTCCGATCGCGGGGGACTACAATGAGCAGTTCTTC
>TRBD2|TRBV4-1|TRBJ2-5|.
CASSQVLGGGAEETQYF
TGCGCCAGCAGCCAGGTGCTTGGCGGGGGGGCGGAAGAGACCCAGTACTTC
>TRBD2|TRBV7-9|TRBJ2-1|.
CASSPGLAGDNEQFF
TGTGCCAGCAGCCCAGGACTAGCGGGGGACAATGAGCAGTTCTTC
>.|TRBV4-1|TRBJ2-7|.
CASSHRHGYEQYF
TGCGCCAGCAGCCATCGACACGGCTACGAGCAGTACTTC
>.|TRBV4-3|TRBJ2-6|.
CASSQQSSGANVLTF
TGCGCCAGCAGCCAACAGAGCTCTGGGGCCAACGTCCTGACTTTC
>.|TRBV9|TRBJ2-1|once
CASGLGGASYNEQFF
TGTGCCAGCGGTTTAGGGGGGGCGTCCTACAATGAGCAGTTCTTC
>TRBD2|TRBV11-2|TRBJ2-7|.
CASSPGLGSYEQYF
TGTGCCAGCAGCCCCGGACTAGGCTCCTACGAGCAGTACTTC
>.|TRBV18|TRBJ1-3|once
CASSPWGAQDGNTIYF
TGTGCCAGCTCACCCTGGGGGGCGCAAGATGGAAACACCATATATTTT
>TRBD1|TRBV5-4|TRBJ2-7|.
CASSFGTGYYEQYF
TGTGCCAGCAGCTTCGGGACAGGGTACTACGAGCAGTACTTC
>.|TRBV7-9|TRBJ2-7|medium-sized
CASSPPIGWGEESYEQYF
TGTGCCAGCAGCCCCCCGATAGGATGGGGGGAGGAAAGCTACGAGCAGTACTTC
>.|TRBV2|TRBJ1-1|.
CASRKLQNTEAFF
TGTGCCAGCAGGAAACTCCAGAACACTGAAGCTTTCTTT
>.|TRBV30|TRBJ1-1|.
CAWSDRSGEAFF
TGTGCCTGGAGTGACAGGAGTGGTGAAGCTTTCTTT
>TRBD1|TRBV30|TRBJ1-4|.
CAWRGQKNEKLFF
TGTGCCTGGAGGGGACAGAAGAATGAAAAACTGTTTTTT
>TRBD1|TRBV27|TRBJ1-2|.
CASSLSRDRGAHIYGYTF
TGTGCCAGCAGTTTATCCCGGGACAGGGGCGCCCACATCTATGGCTACACCTTC
>.|TRBV9|TRBJ2-7|many
CASSVGQGAYEQYF
TGTGCCAGCAGCGTAGGCCAGGGCGCCTACGAGCAGTACTTC
>.|TRBV29-1|TRBJ2-7|.
CSVGTSGAPEQYF
TGCAGCGTTGGAACGTCAGGGGCGCCCGAGCAGTACTTC
>TRBD1|TRBV6-6|TRBJ1-1|.
CASSYSNQGESFF
TGTGCCAGCAGTTACTCGAATCAGGGGGAGTCTTTCTTT
>TRBD1|TRBV7-9|TRBJ1-4|few
CASSLPQGDNEKLFF
TGTGCCAGCTCGCTACCACAGGGGGATAATGAAAAACTGTTTTTT
>TRBD2|TRBV27|TRBJ2-1|few
CASSPGTSGHNEQFF
TGTGCCAGCAGTCCCGGGACTAGCGGGCACAATGAGCAGTTCTTC
>.|TRBV4-3|TRBJ2-1|once
CASSQGREQFF
TGCGCCAGCAGCCAAGGCAGGGAGCAGTTCTTC